This T cell receptor (beta chain) stems from a study of CD8 T cells in Susac syndrome. Whole-study context: Patients with Susac syndrome, at blood draw, were therapy-naive, on corticosteroids, or on intravenous immunoglobulin alone. Findings of the study overall: When the CD4+ T cell repertoires of patients with Susac syndrome were examined, they did not show any clonal expansion.

A quantity of roughly 0.5 to 1 ug RNA underwent reverse transcription using random hexamers. Multiplex PCR with immunoSEQ amplified the TCR beta CDR3 across 54 Vbeta and 13 Jbeta. TCRdb called the immunoSEQ multiplex PCR reads again in MiXCR, with one record for every CDR3 protein. Among about 150,000 distinct CDR3 sequences, 85% to 95% were seen once, and the ten largest hold roughly 0.16%. The CDR3 spans 14 residues. CDR1 and CDR2 (germline): SQVTM, ANQGSEA. Trimming pared 6 bases from V and 3 bases from J, leaving 18 bases between. A note on this clonotype: Its specificity is unknown.

The specimen sequenced was CD4+ T cells from PBMCs. V is TRBV29-1 and J is TRBJ2-7, with no clear D. This clonotype was obtained from a human donor with Susac syndrome. The CDR3 nucleotides read TGCAGCGTCGAGAGGACGATAGGCAGCTACGAGCAGTACTTC. Translating it yields CSVERTIGSYEQYF.